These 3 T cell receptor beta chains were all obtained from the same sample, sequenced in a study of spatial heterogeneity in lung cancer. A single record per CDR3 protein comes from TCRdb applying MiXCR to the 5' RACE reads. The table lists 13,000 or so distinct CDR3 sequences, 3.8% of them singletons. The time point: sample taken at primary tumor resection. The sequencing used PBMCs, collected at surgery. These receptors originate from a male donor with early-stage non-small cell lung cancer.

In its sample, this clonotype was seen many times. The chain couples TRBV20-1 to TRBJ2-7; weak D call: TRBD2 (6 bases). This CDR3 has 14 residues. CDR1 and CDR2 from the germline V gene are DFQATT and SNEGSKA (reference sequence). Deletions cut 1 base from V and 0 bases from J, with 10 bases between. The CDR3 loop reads CSARGGSGSYEQYF. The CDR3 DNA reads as TGCAGTGCTAGAGGGGGTAGCGGCTCCTACGAGCAGTACTTC.

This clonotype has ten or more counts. Written as DNA, the CDR3 is TGTGCCAGCAGCTTAGTTGGGGGTGGGGCAGCTGCGCAGTATTTT. The encoded protein is CASSLVGGGAAAQYF. The J gene is TRBJ2-3, the V gene TRBV7-8, with D possibly being TRBD1 or TRBD2 (5 bases each). The CDR3 length is 15 residues. V lost 1 base and J 10 bases, leaving 18 bases between the germline ends. Per the germline V gene, CDR1 is SGHVS and CDR2 is FQNEAQ.

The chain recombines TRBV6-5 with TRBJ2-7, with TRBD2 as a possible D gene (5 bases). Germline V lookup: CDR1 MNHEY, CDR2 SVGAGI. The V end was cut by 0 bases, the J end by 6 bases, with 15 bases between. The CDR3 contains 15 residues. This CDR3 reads CASSYSISGSGEQYF. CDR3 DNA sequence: TGTGCCAGCAGTTACTCGATTTCGGGATCTGGCGAGCAGTACTTC.